This TCR beta chain was identified in a study of human T cells and chemical hapten exposure. Background on the study: Per-sample TCR yield variability stemmed mainly from small pooled library volume differences. Findings of the study overall: Alopecia in the donors means their immune response may deviate from healthy people's.

Germline V gene sequence: CDR1 MDHEN, CDR2 SYDVKM. The CDR3 loop spans 16 amino acids. With 5 bases clipped from V and 2 bases from J, the junction kept 5 bases outside the gene matches. Regarding time point: patch test 1, 2 weeks after DPC sensitization. The treatment is: therapeutic diphenylcyclopropenone sensitization with weekly scalp DPC. Individual cDNA molecules received unique molecular identifiers in the library. Original analysis: Samples had a median of 95,638 TCRs, ranging roughly 23,224 to 690,600. Via MiXCR, TCRdb re-called the RACE reads, giving one row per CDR3 protein. TCRdb, rather than the study authors, made the V and J calls. The table lists roughly 360,000 distinct CDR3 sequences, roughly 4.8% of them singletons. As to this clonotype: Its matching antigen is unknown.

The specimen was whole blood, collected in connection with sensitization to the hapten diphenylcyclopropenone (DPC). The chain couples TRBV28 to TRBJ2-6; 8 bases are shared with TRBD1. The source of this sequence is a woman between 50 and 59 years old with alopecia areata. Some clones in this sample may be carry-over from other donors' samples. In nucleotides, the CDR3 is TGTGCCAGCAGTCCGCCAGGGGGCACTGGGGCCAACGTCCTGACTTTC. It encodes CASSPPGGTGANVLTF.